This TCR beta chain appears in the sequencing data of a study of T cells expressing NK-cell markers. About the study: Sequencing covered eight donors, seven HCMV-seropositive and one seronegative. Points from the study as a whole: Of the CD8+ T cell pool in 6 or 7 donors, roughly 1.0-7.0% was accounted for by dominant NKG2C+ clonotypes. Four of the donors also had these clonotypes leading their CD3+CD56-NKG2C+ fraction.

The TCR beta cDNA came from 5'RACE template switching with UMIs. Following a re-call of the 5' RACE reads, TCRdb has one entry per CDR3 protein and lacks DNA. This table lists 500,000 to 700,000 distinct CDR3 sequences. A note on this clonotype: Its antigen remains unknown.

This CDR3 contains 18 residues. Germline values: CDR1 KGHDR, CDR2 SFDVKD. The sample comprised blood T cells: a sorted CD56 or NKG2C T cell subset, CD4+ or CD8+ T cells, or bulk PBMC T cells (not recorded which). The chain couples TRBV24-1 to TRBJ2-1; TCRdb's assignment of TRBD1 cannot be checked, as there is no DNA. The source of this sequence is a man aged 18 to 30 in good health. The CDR3 loop reads CATSDFSSGLGSVNEQFF.